The entry below gives a single T cell receptor beta chain sequence along with its context. Its cognate antigen is unknown. The data derive from a study of cytomegalovirus exposure and HLA in healthy donors. Study in general: T cells numbering about 200 million yielded fewer than 140 million unique TCR beta sequences in an earlier analysis. Regarding the study as a whole: Using the classifier, cytomegalovirus status was reportedly diagnosed with high specificity and sensitivity.

Donors were nominally healthy when sampled, though unrecorded immune exposures were likely. The PCR ran on 60 Vbeta and 13 Jbeta primers. Using immunoSEQ multiplex PCR, the repertoire was profiled, and TCRdb retains in-frame clones only, with some absent. The sample lists about 71,000 clones; around two thirds were seen once. Unmatched junction bases numbered 7, after V lost 10 bases and J lost 4 bases. This CDR3 is built from 13 residues. Germline CDR1 reads MNHEY; CDR2 reads SMNVEV (reference sequence). This chain uses TRBV27 with TRBJ2-5; TRBD2 aligns across 9 bases. Sequenced: PBMCs. The sequence was collected from a woman between 50 and 59 years old in good health and CMV-seropositive. The CDR3: CATLSGGRETQYF. The CDR3 DNA follows: TGTGCCACCCTGAGCGGGGGGCGAGAGACCCAGTACTTC.